A selection of T cell receptor beta chains follows, all from one sample in a study of technical replicates of blood from several donors. Using immunoSEQ multiplex PCR, the repertoire was profiled, and TCRdb retains in-frame clones only, with some absent. The profile shows some 80,000 clones, 90% to 97% of them singletons. The sample consisted of T cells isolated from PBMCs. Receptors originate from a human donor in good health. The CDR3 runs from the conserved cysteine through the conserved F or W. The order of the fields is V gene, CDR3 protein.

TRBV29-1 CSDLQGYGYTF
TRBV7-3 CASSSPDTSYEQYF
TRBV30 CAWSYRVGGELFF
TRBV11-2 CASSSTISSGQETQYF
TRBV5-5 CASRPDSHNEKLFF
TRBV30 CAWPGQGNTGELFF
TRBV11-2 CASSSVRSYEQYF
TRBV5-4 CASSPQGYEQYF
TRBV4-1 CASSQAGTSAYNEQFF
TRBV4-2 CASSQSGNEQFF
TRBV5-1 CASSLGQGSYNEQFF
TRBV5-8 CASSRRGTYGYTF
TRBV9 CASSVGPSGVSYEQYF
TRBV6-5 CASLQGYTGELFF
TRBV28 CASSFPRFAGSSHEQYF
TRBV28 CASSLTSEAYEQYF